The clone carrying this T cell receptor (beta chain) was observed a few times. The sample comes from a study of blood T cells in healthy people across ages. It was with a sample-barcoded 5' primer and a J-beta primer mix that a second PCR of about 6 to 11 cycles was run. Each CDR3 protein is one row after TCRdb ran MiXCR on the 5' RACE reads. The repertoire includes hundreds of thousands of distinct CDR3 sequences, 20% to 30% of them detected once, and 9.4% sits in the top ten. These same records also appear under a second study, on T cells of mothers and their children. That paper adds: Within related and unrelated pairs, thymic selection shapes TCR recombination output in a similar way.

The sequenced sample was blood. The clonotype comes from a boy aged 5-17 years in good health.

CDR3 residues: CASSQVLQEYTEAFF. DNA for the CDR3: TGCGCCAGCAGCCAAGTTTTACAGGAATACACTGAAGCTTTCTTT. The chain links TRBV4-1 to TRBJ1-1; possibly TRBD1 for D (5 bases). CDR1 and CDR2 (germline): MGHRA, YSYEKL. The CDR3 totals 15 residues. Deletions cut 1 base from V and 3 bases from J, with 12 bases between.